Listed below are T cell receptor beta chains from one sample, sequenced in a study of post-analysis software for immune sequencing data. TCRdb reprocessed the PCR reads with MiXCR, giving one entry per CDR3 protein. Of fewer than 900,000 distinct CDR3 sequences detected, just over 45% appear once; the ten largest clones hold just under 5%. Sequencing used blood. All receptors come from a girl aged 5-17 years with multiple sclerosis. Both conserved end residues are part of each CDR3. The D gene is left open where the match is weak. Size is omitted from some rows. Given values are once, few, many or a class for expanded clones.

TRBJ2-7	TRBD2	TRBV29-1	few	CSVLDAGGGYEQYF	TGCAGCGTTCTAGACGCGGGAGGGGGCTACGAGCAGTACTTC
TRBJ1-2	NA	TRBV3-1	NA	CASSRGSQDRTYGYTF	TGTGCCAGCAGCCGGGGTTCGCAGGACAGAACCTATGGCTACACCTTC
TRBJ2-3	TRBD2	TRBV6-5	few	CASSRLGTSSTDTQYF	TGTGCCAGCAGCCGGCTGGGGACTAGCAGCACAGATACGCAGTATTTT
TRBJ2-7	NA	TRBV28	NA	CASSLMRPYEQYF	TGTGCCAGCAGTTTAATGCGGCCCTACGAGCAGTACTTC
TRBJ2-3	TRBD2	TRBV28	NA	CASSLPGLAGVADTQYF	TGTGCCAGCAGTCTCCCGGGACTAGCGGGAGTGGCAGATACGCAGTATTTT
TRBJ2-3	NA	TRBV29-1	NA	CSVEGLPGTDTQYF	TGCAGCGTTGAAGGGTTGCCAGGCACAGATACGCAGTATTTT
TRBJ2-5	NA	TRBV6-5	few	CASSYSGQNQETQYF	TGTGCCAGCAGTTACTCTGGGCAGAACCAAGAGACCCAGTACTTC
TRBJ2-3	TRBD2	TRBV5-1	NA	CASSLGGLPPSTDTQYF	TGCGCCAGCAGCTTGGGGGGACTACCACCTAGCACAGATACGCAGTATTTT
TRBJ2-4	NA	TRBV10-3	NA	CAISESLAFGREQYF	TGTGCCATCAGTGAGTCTCTGGCCTTTGGTAGGGAGCAGTACTTC
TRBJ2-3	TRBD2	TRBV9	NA	CASSDNLGLAGVKGTDTQYF	TGTGCCAGCAGCGACAACCTGGGGCTAGCGGGAGTCAAGGGCACAGATACGCAGTATTTT
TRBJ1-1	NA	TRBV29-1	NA	CSVAGAGTEAFF	TGCAGCGTTGCCGGGGCTGGGACTGAAGCTTTCTTT
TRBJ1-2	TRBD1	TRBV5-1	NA	CAGSLKDRGTEGYTF	TGCGCCGGCAGCTTGAAGGACAGGGGGACGGAGGGCTACACCTTC
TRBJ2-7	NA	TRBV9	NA	CASSPRHVAYEQYF	TGTGCCAGCAGCCCAAGGCACGTCGCCTACGAGCAGTACTTC
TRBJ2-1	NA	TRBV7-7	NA	CASSRGLNNEQFF	TGTGCTAGCAGCAGGGGACTGAACAATGAGCAGTTCTTC
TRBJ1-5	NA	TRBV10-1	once	CASRAGQPNQPQHF	TGCGCCAGCAGGGCCGGACAGCCTAATCAGCCTCAGCATTTT
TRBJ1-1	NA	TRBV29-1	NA	CSVEPVRQPTEAFF	TGCAGCGTTGAGCCGGTGAGACAGCCGACTGAAGCTTTCTTT
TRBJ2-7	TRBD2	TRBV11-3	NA	CASSLVFGLAGAEQYF	TGTGCCAGCAGCTTAGTATTCGGACTAGCGGGAGCCGAGCAGTACTTC
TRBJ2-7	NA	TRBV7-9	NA	CASSFVQGLSYEQYF	TGTGCCAGCAGCTTTGTTCAGGGACTCTCCTACGAGCAGTACTTC
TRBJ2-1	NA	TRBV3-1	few	CASSQGGGDNEQFF	TGTGCCAGCAGCCAAGGCGGAGGCGACAATGAGCAGTTCTTC
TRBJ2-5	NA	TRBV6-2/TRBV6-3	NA	CASSYGILWETQYF	TGTGCCAGCAGTTACGGGATTCTGTGGGAGACCCAGTACTTC
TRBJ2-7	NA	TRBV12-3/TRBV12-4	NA	CASSYRASYEQYF	TGTGCCAGCAGTTACAGGGCGTCATACGAGCAGTACTTC
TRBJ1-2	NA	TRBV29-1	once	CSVDRGLGGYTF	TGCAGCGTTGATCGGGGGCTGGGGGGCTACACCTTC
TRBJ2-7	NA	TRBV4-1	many	CASSQEIGVSSYEQYF	TGCGCCAGCAGCCAAGAAATTGGGGTGAGCTCCTACGAGCAGTACTTC
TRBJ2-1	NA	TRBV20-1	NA	CSATLVTLLNEQFF	TGCAGTGCTACCTTAGTGACCCTCCTTAATGAGCAGTTCTTC
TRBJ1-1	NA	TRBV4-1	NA	CASSQGAAKGNTEAFF	TGCGCCAGCAGCCAAGGGGCAGCTAAGGGGAACACTGAAGCTTTCTTT
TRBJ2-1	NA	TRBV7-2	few	CASSLLGEGAYNEQFF	TGTGCCAGCAGCTTATTAGGGGAGGGGGCATACAATGAGCAGTTCTTC
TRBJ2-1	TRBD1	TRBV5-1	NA	CASSSRQGPDEQFF	TGCGCCAGCAGCTCCCGACAGGGGCCGGATGAGCAGTTCTTC
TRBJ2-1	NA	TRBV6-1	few	CASSESGGSDEQFF	TGTGCCAGCAGTGAATCCGGTGGATCCGATGAGCAGTTCTTC
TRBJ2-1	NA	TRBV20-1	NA	CSGAGTTYNEQFF	TGCAGTGGGGCCGGGACAACCTACAATGAGCAGTTCTTC
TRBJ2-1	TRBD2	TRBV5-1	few	CASSLGPSGSGVNEQFF	TGCGCCAGCAGCTTGGGTCCTAGCGGGAGTGGGGTCAATGAGCAGTTCTTC
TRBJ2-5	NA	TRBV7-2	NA	CASSLVHYGQYF	TGTGCCAGCAGCTTAGTCCACTACGGGCAGTACTTC
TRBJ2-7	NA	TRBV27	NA	CASSFVGQKREQYF	TGTGCCAGCAGTTTTGTGGGTCAGAAACGCGAGCAGTACTTC
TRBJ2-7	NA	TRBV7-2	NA	CASSLGPYVGEQYF	TGTGCCAGCAGCTTAGGTCCCTACGTAGGGGAGCAGTACTTC
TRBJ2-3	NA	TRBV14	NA	CASSQGGKGTDTQYF	TGTGCCAGCAGCCAAGGAGGAAAGGGTACAGATACGCAGTATTTT